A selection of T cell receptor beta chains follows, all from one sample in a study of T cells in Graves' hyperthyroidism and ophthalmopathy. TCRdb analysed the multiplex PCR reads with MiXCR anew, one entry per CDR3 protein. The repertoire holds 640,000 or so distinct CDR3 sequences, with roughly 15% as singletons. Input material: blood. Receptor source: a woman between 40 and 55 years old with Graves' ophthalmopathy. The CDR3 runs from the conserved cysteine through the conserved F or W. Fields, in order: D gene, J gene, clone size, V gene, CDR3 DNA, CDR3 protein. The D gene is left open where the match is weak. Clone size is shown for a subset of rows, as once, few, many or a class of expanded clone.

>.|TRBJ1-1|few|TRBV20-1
TGCAGTGCTAGTCCCCAGGGGAACACTGAAGCTTTCTTT
CSASPQGNTEAFF
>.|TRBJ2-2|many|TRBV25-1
TGTGCCAGCAGTGAATGGGAGACCGGGGAGCTGTTTTTT
CASSEWETGELFF
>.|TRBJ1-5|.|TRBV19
TGTGCCAGTACCCCTCAGGCACGCGGGAATCAGCCCCAGCATTTT
CASTPQARGNQPQHF
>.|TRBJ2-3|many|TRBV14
TGTGCCAGCAGCCAAGGGATCCGAGATACGCAGTATTTT
CASSQGIRDTQYF
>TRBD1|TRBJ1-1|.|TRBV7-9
TGTGCCAGCAGATCTGGCAGGGGGCGTACTGAAGCTTTCTTT
CASRSGRGRTEAFF
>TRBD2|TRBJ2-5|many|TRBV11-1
TGTGCCAGCAGCCCACTAAGACTAGCGGAGTTACAAGAGACCCAGTACTTC
CASSPLRLAELQETQYF
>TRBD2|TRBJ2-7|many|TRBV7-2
TGTGCCAGCAGCCTCACCAGCAGCGGGGTCTCCTACGAGCAGTACTTC
CASSLTSSGVSYEQYF
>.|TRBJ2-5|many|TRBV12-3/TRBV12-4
TGTGCCAGCAGAGTGGGACGAGAGACCCAGTACTTC
CASRVGRETQYF
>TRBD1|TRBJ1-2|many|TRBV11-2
TGTGCCAGCAGCCCGAGGTCAGGGGGCTATGGCTACACCTTC
CASSPRSGGYGYTF
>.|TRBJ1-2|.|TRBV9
TGTGCCAGCAGCGAGGGGACCGGCTACACCTTC
CASSEGTGYTF
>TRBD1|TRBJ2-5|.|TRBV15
TGTGCCACCAGCAGGACGGGACAGGGTGGGGGGGAGACCCAGTACTTC
CATSRTGQGGGETQYF
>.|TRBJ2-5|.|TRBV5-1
TGCGCCAGCAGCTTGGTTCGGGAGTCTCTCCAGAAGACCCAGTACTTC
CASSLVRESLQKTQYF
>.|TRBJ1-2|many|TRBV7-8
TGTGCCAGCAGCTTATCTCTCGGGAACTATGGCTACACCTTC
CASSLSLGNYGYTF
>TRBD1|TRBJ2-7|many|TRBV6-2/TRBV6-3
TGTGCCAGCAGTTACTCCCGACAGGGGACCCCCTACGAGCAGTACTTC
CASSYSRQGTPYEQYF
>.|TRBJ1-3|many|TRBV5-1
TGCGCCAGCAGCTTAGGGGGGCTTTCTGGAAACACCATATATTTT
CASSLGGLSGNTIYF
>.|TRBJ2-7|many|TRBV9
TGTGCCAGCAGCCCCGAAGGACAGCCTTACGAGCAGTACTTC
CASSPEGQPYEQYF
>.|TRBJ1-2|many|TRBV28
TGTGCCAGCAGCCTCCACTCCTATGGCTACACCTTC
CASSLHSYGYTF
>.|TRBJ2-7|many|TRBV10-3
TGTGCCATCAGTGAGTCGATGGGGACCTACGAGCAGTACTTC
CAISESMGTYEQYF
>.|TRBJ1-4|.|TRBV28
TGTGCCAGCAGTGCCACCGGGACGTATAATGAAAAACTGTTTTTT
CASSATGTYNEKLFF
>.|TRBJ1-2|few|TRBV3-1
TGTGCCAGCAGCCAAGAAGGAGGAGGCCCCTATGGCTACATCTTC
CASSQEGGGPYGYIF
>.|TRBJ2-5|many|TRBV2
TGTGCCAGCAGTGAAAGCAACCAAGAGACCCAGTACTTC
CASSESNQETQYF
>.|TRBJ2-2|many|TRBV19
TGTGCCAGTAGTCCAGGGCAGGGGATCACCGGGGAGCTGTTTTTT
CASSPGQGITGELFF
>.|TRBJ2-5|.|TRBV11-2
TGTGCCAGCAGCTTAGAGGGGGGTCTACAAGAGACCCAGTACTTC
CASSLEGGLQETQYF
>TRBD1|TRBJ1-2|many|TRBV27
TGTGCCAGCAGTTTTGCTCGGACAGGGGGCGTCTATGGCTACACCTTC
CASSFARTGGVYGYTF
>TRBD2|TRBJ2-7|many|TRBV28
TGTGCCAGCAGTCCCCCCAGGAGCGGGAGTGCCTACGAGCAGTACTTC
CASSPPRSGSAYEQYF
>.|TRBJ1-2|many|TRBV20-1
TGCAGTGCTAGAGGTGGGGAATTGAGCTACACCTTC
CSARGGELSYTF
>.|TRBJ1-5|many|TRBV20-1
TGCAGTGCTAGTGACCCAGGGGAAGATAGCAATCAGCCCCAGCATTTT
CSASDPGEDSNQPQHF
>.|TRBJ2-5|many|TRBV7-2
TGTGCCAGCAGCTTAGTCGGCCTGGGGGAGACCCAGTACTTC
CASSLVGLGETQYF
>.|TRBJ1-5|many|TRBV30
TGTGCCTGCAGCGGGGGGCTCAATCAGCCCCAGCATTTT
CACSGGLNQPQHF
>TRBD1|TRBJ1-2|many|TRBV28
TGTGCCAGCAGTTTAATGGGGACAGGGGGCAAGTACGGCTACACCTTC
CASSLMGTGGKYGYTF
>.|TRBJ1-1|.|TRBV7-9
TGTGCCAGCAGCTCTAGCTGGGACTCCACTGAAGCTTTCTTT
CASSSSWDSTEAFF
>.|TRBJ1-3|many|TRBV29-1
TGCAGCGTTGGAGGTCGGGGCTCCGGAAACACCATATATTTT
CSVGGRGSGNTIYF
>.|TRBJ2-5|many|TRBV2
TGTGCCAGCAGTGACGGGGGGCTCTCAGAGACCCAGTACTTC
CASSDGGLSETQYF
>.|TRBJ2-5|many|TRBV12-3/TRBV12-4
TGTGCCAGCGGCCGGGACGGCCAAGAGACCCAGTACTTC
CASGRDGQETQYF
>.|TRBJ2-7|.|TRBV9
TGTGCCAGCAGCGTAGGGTCTCCCGAGTACTACGAGCAGTACTTC
CASSVGSPEYYEQYF
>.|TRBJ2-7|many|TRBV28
TGTGCCAGCAGTTTAAGGGGTCGTCGCGAGCAGTACTTC
CASSLRGRREQYF
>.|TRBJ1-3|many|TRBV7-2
TGTGCCAGCAGCCCCGGGCCCGGAAACACCATATATTTT
CASSPGPGNTIYF
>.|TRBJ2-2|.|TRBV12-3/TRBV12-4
TGTGCCAGCCAGATGGGGACCGGGGAGCTGTTTTTT
CASQMGTGELFF
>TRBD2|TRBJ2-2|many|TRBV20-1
TGCAGTGCTAGGTGGGACCAGGGAGGGATCGGGGAGCTGTTTTTT
CSARWDQGGIGELFF
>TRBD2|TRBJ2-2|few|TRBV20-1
TGCAGTGCTAGAGATCTAGCGGGAGTATCCGGGGAGCTGTTTTTT
CSARDLAGVSGELFF
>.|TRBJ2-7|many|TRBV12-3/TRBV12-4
TGTGCCAGCACCCATCTGACTAGCTCCTACGAGCAGTACTTC
CASTHLTSSYEQYF
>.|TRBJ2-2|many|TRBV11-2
TGTGCCAGCAGCCCTCTTACGCAAGGGATGGGTAACACCGGGGAGCTGTTTTTT
CASSPLTQGMGNTGELFF
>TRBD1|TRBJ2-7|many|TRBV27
TGTGCCAGCAGTTCACCCGGGACAGGGTTCTACGAGCAGTACTTC
CASSSPGTGFYEQYF
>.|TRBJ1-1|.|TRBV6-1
TGTGCCAGCAGTGAATCAGGGTTATACACTGAAGCTTTCTTT
CASSESGLYTEAFF
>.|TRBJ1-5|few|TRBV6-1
TGTGCCACCGGGGAGGTCAGCAATCAGCCCCAGCATTTT
CATGEVSNQPQHF
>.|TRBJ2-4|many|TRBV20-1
TGCAGTGCTAGGCCACTGGACAATTCTTTCTTGGACATTCAGTACTTC
CSARPLDNSFLDIQYF
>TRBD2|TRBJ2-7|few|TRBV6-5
TGTGCCAGCAGTTACTCGGTCGCGGGAGGGCCATACGAGCAGTACTTC
CASSYSVAGGPYEQYF
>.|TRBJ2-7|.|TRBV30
TGTGCCTGGAACCTCGGGGGCCGCTTGTACGAGCAGTACTTC
CAWNLGGRLYEQYF